The source of this TCR beta chain is a study of regulatory T cells in long-lasting Graves disease. Study at large: Those Graves' patients who were newly diagnosed had been on antithyroid drugs under 3 months.

Points from the study as a whole: Having only a small sample size may have limited accuracy. With 2,500 to 3,000 shared public clonotypes, persistent patients exceeded new patients, who shared about a thousand.

HTBI primers from iRepertoire and Arm-PCR of CDR3 regions yielded the TCR beta libraries. Per the study methods: Across the samples, identification revealed about 62 TRBV and 15 or so TRBJ segments. MiXCR was run by TCRdb on the multiplex PCR reads, yielding one entry per CDR3 protein. The V and J calls were determined by TCRdb, not by the authors. This table has roughly 380,000 distinct CDR3 sequences, 15% to 18% appearing once. The length of the CDR3 is 16 residues. Trimming removed 1 base from V and 3 bases from J, with 15 bases in between. Germline CDR1 reads MGHDK; CDR2 reads SYGVNS. Regarding this clonotype: Its matching antigen is unknown.

Time point here: newly diagnosed GD, antithyroid drugs for less than 3 months. Following extraction of RNA from PBMCs, that RNA was used to make the TCR library. V gene TRBV25-1 combines with J gene TRBJ2-5, with a possible D match to TRBD2 (6 bases). This specimen was peripheral blood mononuclear cells (PBMCs), taken at new diagnosis, from a patient treated with antithyroid drugs. This clonotype originated in a female donor with Graves disease. The CDR3 here is CASSEFRLGGKETQYF. The CDR3 bases are TGTGCCAGCAGTGAATTTCGGTTAGGAGGGAAAGAGACCCAGTACTTC.